This T cell receptor beta chain emerged from a study of Ad26.COV2.S vaccination and SARS-CoV-2 variants. Study summary: In the study, Ad26.COV2.S was injected intramuscularly once, or twice 56 days apart. Broader study findings: Spike-specific responses of CD8+ and CD4+ T cells were reported to display substantial breadth after vaccination.

Only in-frame clones appear in the TCRdb table, and some are missing; sequencing was by immunoSEQ multiplex PCR. Of some 460,000 clones listed, approximately 90% are singletons. With 5 bases removed from V and 1 base from J, the gap between germline ends came to 9 bases. The CDR3 extends over 13 amino acids. The germline CDR1 and CDR2 sequences are SGHRS and YFSETQ. Treatment noted: roughly 19 received Ad26.COV2.S at low or high dose, single or two shots; roughly five received placebo; per-sample allocation not given. On day 63 after the first injection, vaccine and placebo recipients gave samples. An Ad26 vector was used to express Wuhan-strain SARS-CoV-2 spike as the vaccine. The table lists this clone with a count of one. Antigen unknown.

The chain employs TRBV5-1 and TRBJ1-2; D perhaps matches TRBD1 (5 bases). This receptor was taken from a person aged 18-60 years who received the Ad26.COV2.S COVID-19 vaccine or a placebo. Source: peripheral blood, taken in a trial of Ad26.COV2.S vaccine versus placebo. The CDR3 is CASRFGGNYGYTF. CDR3 DNA sequence: TGCGCCAGCAGGTTTGGGGGTAACTATGGCTACACCTTC. Filled out from reference TRBV5-1 and TRBJ1-2, the complete variable domain reads KAGVTQTPRYLIKTRGQQVTLSCSPISGHRSVSWYQQTPGQGLQFLFEYFSETQRNKGNFPGRFSGRQFSNSRSEMNVSTLELGDSALYLCASRFGGNYGYTFGSGTRLTVV.